This T cell receptor (beta chain) is from a study of T cells in Graves' hyperthyroidism and ophthalmopathy. Turning to the study itself: The authors collected peripheral blood at initial diagnosis, before any treatment.

Using RNA transcripts as the source, TCR beta CDR3 regions were amplified. The HTBI primer set was used in a first-round RT-PCR of the TCR CDR3. TCRdb analysed the multiplex PCR reads with MiXCR anew, one entry per CDR3 protein. The data show 350,000 or so distinct CDR3 sequences, less than 20% seen once. Many counts were recorded for this clonotype. Antigen: not known. Trimming cost V 2 bases and J 6 bases, with 7 bases left between them. Germline CDR1 reads SNHLY; CDR2 reads FYNNEI. The CDR3 consists of 13 residues. General observations from the study: The model identified upcoming ophthalmopathy a median about 6.5 months ahead of onset.

Patients with uncontrolled infections, other autoimmune diseases, pregnancy or lactation were excluded. Sequencing was done on a sample of blood. The chain couples TRBV2 to TRBJ2-2; no clear D gene. The receptor comes from a woman between 40 and 50 years old with Graves' ophthalmopathy. The CDR3 DNA is TGTGCCAGCAGTGAAAGATTTTCCGGGGAGCTGTTTTTT. As protein: CASSERFSGELFF.